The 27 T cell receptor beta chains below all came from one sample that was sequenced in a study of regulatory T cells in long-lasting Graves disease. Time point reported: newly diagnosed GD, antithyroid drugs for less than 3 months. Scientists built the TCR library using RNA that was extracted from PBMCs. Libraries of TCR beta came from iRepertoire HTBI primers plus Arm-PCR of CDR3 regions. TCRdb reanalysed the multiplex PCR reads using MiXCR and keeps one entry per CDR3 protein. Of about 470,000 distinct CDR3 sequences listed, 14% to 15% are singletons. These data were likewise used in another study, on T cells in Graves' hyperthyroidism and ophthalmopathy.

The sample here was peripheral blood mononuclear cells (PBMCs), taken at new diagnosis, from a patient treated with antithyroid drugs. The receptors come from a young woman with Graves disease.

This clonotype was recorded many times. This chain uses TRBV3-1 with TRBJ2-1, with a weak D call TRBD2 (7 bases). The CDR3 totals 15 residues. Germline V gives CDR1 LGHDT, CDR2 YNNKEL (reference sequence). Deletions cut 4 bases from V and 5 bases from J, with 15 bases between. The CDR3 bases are TGTGCCAGCAGCCGGTGGGCGGGGGCAGACAATGAGCAGTTCTTC. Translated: CASSRWAGADNEQFF.

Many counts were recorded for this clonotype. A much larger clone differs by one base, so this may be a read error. DNA of the CDR3: TGTGCCACCAGTGAACAAGAGACCCAGTACTTC. It codes for CATSEQETQYF. The chain recombines TRBV24-1 with TRBJ2-5; D is ambiguous. The CDR3 runs 11 residues. Germline V gives CDR1 KGHDR, CDR2 SFDVKD. V lost 4 bases and J lost 2, with 1 base in between.

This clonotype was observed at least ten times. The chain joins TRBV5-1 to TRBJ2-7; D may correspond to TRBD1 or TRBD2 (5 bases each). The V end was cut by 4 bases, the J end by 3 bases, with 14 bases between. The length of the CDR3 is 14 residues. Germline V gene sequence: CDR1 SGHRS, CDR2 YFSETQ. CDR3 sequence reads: CASSGDLGDYEQYF. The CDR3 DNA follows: TGCGCCAGCAGCGGGGACCTGGGGGACTACGAGCAGTACTTC.

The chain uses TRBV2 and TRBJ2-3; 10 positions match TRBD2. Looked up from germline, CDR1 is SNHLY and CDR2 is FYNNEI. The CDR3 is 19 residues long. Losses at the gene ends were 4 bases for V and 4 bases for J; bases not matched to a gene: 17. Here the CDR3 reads CASSGPGLAELPGADTQYF. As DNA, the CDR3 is TGTGCCAGCAGTGGACCCGGACTAGCGGAACTTCCTGGGGCAGATACGCAGTATTTT.

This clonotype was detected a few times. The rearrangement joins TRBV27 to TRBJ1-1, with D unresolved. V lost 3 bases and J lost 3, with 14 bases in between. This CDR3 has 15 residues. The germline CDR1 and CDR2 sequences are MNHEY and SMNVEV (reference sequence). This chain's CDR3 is CASSFTQVLDTEAFF. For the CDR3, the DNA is TGTGCCAGCAGTTTCACTCAGGTTCTGGACACTGAAGCTTTCTTT.

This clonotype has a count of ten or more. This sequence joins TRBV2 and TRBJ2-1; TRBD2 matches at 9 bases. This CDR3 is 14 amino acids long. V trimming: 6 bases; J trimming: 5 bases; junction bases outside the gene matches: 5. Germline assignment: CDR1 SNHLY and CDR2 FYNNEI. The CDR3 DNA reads TGTGCCAGCAGCGGACTAGCGAGCAACAATGAGCAGTTCTTC. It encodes CASSGLASNNEQFF.

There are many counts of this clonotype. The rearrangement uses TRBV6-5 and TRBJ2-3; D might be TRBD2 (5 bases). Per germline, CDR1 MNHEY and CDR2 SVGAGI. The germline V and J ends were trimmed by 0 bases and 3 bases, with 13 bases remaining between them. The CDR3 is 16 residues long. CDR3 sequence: CASSYSSGMWTDTQYF. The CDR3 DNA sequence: TGTGCCAGCAGTTACTCGTCCGGGATGTGGACAGATACGCAGTATTTT.

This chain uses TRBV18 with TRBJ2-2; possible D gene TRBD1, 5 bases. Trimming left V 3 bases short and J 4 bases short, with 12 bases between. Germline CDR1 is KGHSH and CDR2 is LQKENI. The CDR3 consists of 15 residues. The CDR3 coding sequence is TGTGCCAGCTCACCGGAAGGGGATAGCACCGGGGAGCTGTTTTTT. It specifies CASSPEGDSTGELFF.

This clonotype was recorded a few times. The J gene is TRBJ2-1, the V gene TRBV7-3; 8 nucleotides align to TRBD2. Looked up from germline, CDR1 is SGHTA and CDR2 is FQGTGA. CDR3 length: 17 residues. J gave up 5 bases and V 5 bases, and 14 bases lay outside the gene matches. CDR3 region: CASSPSGGAGGHNEQFF. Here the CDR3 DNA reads TGTGCCAGCAGCCCGAGTGGGGGGGCGGGAGGACACAATGAGCAGTTCTTC.

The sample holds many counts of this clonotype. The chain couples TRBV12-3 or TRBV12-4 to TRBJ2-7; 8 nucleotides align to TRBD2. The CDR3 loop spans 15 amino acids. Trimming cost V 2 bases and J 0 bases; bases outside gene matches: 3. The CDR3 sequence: CASSLRLAISYEQYF. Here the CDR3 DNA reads TGTGCCAGCAGTTTACGACTAGCGATCTCCTACGAGCAGTACTTC.

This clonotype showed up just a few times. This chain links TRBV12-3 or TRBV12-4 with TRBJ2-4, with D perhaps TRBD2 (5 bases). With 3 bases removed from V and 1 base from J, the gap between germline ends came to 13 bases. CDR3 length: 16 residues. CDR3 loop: CASSLIGIAAKNIQYF. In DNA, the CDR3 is TGTGCCAGCAGTTTGATCGGGATCGCGGCCAAAAACATTCAGTACTTC.

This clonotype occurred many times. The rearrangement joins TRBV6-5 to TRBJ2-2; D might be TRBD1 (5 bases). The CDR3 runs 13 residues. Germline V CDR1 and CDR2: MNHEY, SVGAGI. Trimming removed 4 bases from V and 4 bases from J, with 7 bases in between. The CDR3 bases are TGTGCCAGCAGTTTTCAGGGCACCGGGGAGCTGTTTTTT. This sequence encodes CASSFQGTGELFF.

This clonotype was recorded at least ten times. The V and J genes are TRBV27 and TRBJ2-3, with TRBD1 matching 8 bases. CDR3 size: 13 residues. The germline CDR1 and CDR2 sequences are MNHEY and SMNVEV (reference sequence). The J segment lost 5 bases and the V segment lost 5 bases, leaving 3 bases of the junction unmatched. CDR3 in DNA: TGTGCCAGCAGTCCGGGGACAGGAGATACGCAGTATTTT. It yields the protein CASSPGTGDTQYF.

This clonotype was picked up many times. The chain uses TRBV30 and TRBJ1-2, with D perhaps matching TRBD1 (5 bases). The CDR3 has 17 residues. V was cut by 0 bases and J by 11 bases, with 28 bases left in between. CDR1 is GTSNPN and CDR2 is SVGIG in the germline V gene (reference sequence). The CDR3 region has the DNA TGTGCCTGGAGTGTAGGCCGACGGTTCAGGGACGGACGTAGTTACACCTTC. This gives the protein CAWSVGRRFRDGRSYTF.

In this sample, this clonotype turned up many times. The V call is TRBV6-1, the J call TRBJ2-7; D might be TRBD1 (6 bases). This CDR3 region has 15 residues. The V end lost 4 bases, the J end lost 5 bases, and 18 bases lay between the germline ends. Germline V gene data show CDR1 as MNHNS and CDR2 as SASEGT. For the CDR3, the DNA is TGTGCCAGCAGTGGAGGTGCAGGGGTCGTTCACGAGCAGTACTTC. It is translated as CASSGGAGVVHEQYF.

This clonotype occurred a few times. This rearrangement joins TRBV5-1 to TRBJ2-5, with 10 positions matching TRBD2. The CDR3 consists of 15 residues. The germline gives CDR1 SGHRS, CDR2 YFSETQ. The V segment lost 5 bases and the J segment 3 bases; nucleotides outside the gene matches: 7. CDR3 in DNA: TGCGCCAGCAGTTTTCTAGCGGGAGTTGAAGAGACCCAGTACTTC. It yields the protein CASSFLAGVEETQYF.

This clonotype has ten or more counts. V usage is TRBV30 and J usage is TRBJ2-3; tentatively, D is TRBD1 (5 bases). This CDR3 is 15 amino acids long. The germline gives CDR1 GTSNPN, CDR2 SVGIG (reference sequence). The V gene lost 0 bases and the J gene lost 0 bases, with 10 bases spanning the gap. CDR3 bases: TGTGCCTGGAGTGTAAGGGGCTCTAGCACAGATACGCAGTATTTT. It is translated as CAWSVRGSSTDTQYF.

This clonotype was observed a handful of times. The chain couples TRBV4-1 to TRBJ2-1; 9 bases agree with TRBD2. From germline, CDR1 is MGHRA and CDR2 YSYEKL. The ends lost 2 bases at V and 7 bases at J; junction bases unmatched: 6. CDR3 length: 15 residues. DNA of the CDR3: TGCGCCAGCAGCCAAATAGCGGGAGTTGGGAATGAGCAGTTCTTC. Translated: CASSQIAGVGNEQFF.

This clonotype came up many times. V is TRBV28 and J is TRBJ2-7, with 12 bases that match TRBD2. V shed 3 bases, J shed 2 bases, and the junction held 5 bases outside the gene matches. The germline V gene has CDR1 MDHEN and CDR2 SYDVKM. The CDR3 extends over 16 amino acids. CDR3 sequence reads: CASSFSGLAGTYEQYF. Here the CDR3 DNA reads TGTGCCAGCAGTTTCTCCGGACTAGCGGGGACCTACGAGCAGTACTTC.

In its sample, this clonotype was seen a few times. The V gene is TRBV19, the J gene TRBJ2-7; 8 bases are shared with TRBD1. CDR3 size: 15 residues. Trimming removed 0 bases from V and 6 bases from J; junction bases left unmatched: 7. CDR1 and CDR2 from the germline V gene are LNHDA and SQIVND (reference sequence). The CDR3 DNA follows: TGTGCCAGTAGTATAGAGGCAGGGGGCTGGGGCGAGCAGTACTTC. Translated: CASSIEAGGWGEQYF.

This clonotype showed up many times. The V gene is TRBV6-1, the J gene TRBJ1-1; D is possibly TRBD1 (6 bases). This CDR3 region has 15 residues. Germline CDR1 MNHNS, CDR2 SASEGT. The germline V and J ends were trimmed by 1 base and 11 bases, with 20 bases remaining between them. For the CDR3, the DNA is TGTGCCAGCAGTGAAGGGGAGGTGAGGGGGAGAGTCGCTTTCTTT. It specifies CASSEGEVRGRVAFF.

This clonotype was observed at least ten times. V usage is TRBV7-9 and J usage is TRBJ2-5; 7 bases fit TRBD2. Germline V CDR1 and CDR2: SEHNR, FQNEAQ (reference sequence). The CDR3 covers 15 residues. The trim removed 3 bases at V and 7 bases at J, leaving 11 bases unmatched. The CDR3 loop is CASSFAGAVRGTQYF. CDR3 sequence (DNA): TGTGCCAGCAGCTTCGCGGGAGCCGTCCGAGGGACCCAGTACTTC.

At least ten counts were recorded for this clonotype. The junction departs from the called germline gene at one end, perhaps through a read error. This CDR3 reads CASSPSSNTEAFF. DNA of the CDR3: TGTGCCAGCAGTCCCAGTTCTAACACTGAAGCTTTCTTT. The chain has TRBV5-1 and TRBJ1-1; no clear D gene. This CDR3 region has 13 residues. In germline, CDR1 is SGHRS, CDR2 YFSETQ.

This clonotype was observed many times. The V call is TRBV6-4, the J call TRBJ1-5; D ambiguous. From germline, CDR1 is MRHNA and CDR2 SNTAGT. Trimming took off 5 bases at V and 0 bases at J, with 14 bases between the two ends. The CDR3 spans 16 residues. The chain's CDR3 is CASSSLSGISNQPQHF. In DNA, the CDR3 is TGTGCCAGCAGTTCTTTGTCGGGGATTAGCAATCAGCCCCAGCATTTT.

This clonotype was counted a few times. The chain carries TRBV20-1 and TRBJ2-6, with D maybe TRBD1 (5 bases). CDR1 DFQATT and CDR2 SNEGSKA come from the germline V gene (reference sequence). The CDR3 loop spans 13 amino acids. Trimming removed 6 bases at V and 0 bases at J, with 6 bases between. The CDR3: CSARDSGANVLTF. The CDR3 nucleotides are TGCAGTGCCAGGGACTCTGGGGCCAACGTCCTGACTTTC.

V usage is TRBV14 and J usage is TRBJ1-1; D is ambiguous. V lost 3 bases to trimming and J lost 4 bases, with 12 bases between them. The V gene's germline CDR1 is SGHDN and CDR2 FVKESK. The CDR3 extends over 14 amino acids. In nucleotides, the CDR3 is TGTGCCAGCAGCCATCCCCCCGGGCCCACTGAAGCTTTCTTT. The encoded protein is CASSHPPGPTEAFF.

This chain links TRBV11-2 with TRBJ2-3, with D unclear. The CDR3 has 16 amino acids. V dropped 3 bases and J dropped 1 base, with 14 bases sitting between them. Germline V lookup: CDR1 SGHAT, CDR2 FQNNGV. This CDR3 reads CASSFFLQGGTDTQYF. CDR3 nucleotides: TGTGCCAGCAGCTTTTTTTTACAAGGAGGCACAGATACGCAGTATTTT.